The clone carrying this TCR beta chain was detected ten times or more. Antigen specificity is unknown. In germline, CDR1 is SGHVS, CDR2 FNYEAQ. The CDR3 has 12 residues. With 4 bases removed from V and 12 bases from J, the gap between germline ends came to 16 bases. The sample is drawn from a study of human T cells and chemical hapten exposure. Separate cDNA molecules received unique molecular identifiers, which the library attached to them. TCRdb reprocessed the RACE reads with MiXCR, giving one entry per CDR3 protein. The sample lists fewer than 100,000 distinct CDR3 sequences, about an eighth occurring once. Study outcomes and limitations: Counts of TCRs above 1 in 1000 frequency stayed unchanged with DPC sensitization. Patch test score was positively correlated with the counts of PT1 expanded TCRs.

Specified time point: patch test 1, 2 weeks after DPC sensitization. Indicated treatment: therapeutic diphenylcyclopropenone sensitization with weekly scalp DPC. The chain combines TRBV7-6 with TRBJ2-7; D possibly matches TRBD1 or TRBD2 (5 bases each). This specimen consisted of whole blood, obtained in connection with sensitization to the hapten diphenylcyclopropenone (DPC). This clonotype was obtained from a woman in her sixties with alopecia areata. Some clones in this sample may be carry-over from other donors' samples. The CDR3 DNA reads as TGTGCCAGCAGCTCCCGGGACCCCCGACGGTACTTC. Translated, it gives CASSSRDPRRYF.